This TCR beta chain was sequenced during a study of T cells in Graves' hyperthyroidism and ophthalmopathy (dated by TCRdb to between 2018 and 2021). With regard to the full study: To identify distinguishing TCR V-J signatures, a discovery cohort of 90 to 100 patients was used, comprising some 45 with Graves' ophthalmopathy and some 60 with stable Graves' hyperthyroidism. An independent validation cohort of under 20 hyperthyroidism patients and approximately 16 patients who later progressed to ophthalmopathy tested prospective prediction of ophthalmopathy. The 75 to 100 discovery patients were divided at random into training and test sets in a 7:3 ratio. The study also compared thyroid tissue and blood T-cell repertoires from roughly six Graves' hyperthyroidism patients. After blood sampling, hyperthyroidism patients were treated with methimazole at a starting dose of 30 mg daily, and ophthalmopathy patients were treated with high-dose intravenous methylprednisolone. According to the paper, TCR Vbeta CDR3 sequencing was carried out on 120 to 150 peripheral blood samples, which came from 40 to 45 ophthalmopathy, about 75 hyperthyroidism and approximately 17 progressor patients.

Here is what the overall study found, with its caveats: A model built on a 13 V-J signature distinguished ophthalmopathy from stable hyperthyroidism, reaching roughly 88% sensitivity and about 81% specificity in cross-validation and 80%/75% in testing. Most expanded thyroid clonotypes (frequency above 0.001) were also found in blood, which suggests that blood repertoires may mirror thyroid immune responses. Sample size was not statistically predetermined, and investigators were not blinded to group allocation. In validation, progression to ophthalmopathy was predicted by the model with almost 71% sensitivity and about 72% specificity, a median of around 5.9 months before onset.

The TCR beta CDR3 regions were amplified from the RNA transcripts. The TCR CDR3 was subjected to a first round of RT-PCR using the HTBI primer set and the Qiagen OneStep RT-PCR kit. The libraries were constructed in a second round of multiplex PCR and then size-selected and purified. Libraries were sequenced paired-end with 100 bp reads on an Illumina HiSeq2000. The paper's data handling went like this. SOAPnuke was used to process the raw data, throwing out any read that contained adapters or uncalled bases, had a mean Phred below 15, or lacked an exact constant-primer or identifier match. COPE v1.2.5 was used to merge high-quality paired reads, and clonotypes were defined as unique nucleotide sequences. Clonotypes were aligned to IMGT TRBV, TRBD and TRBJ reference segments using MiTCR v1.1. The analysis included only V-J combinations with a frequency above 0.0001, which together covered 98% to 99.2% of the repertoires. The TCS score was defined as F50 (clonal expansion) divided by E x V (chaos), with BLOSUM62-based TCRdist calculated between CDR3 peptides within each V-J. Welch's t-statistics and random forest reduced 514 V-J features to roughly 13, which were used in a naive Bayes classifier (R e1071). Thyroid-blood repertoire similarity was quantified with the Morisita-Horn index. TCRdb ran its own pipeline on the public reads, namely fastp trimming at Q25 and MiXCR clone calling, and kept in-frame beta chains. Rows with one shared CDR3 protein collapse into an entry with the most common genes and DNA. The V and J calls come from TCRdb's annotation, not from the publication. In all, the sample holds about 570,000 distinct CDR3 sequences, and about 45% of those were seen once. The top ten clones comprise under 20% of the sample.

V loses 5 bases at its end and J loses 5 bases; junction bases beyond the gene matches: 8. Including the terminal cysteine and phenylalanine, the CDR3 comprises 14 residues. Only CDR3 DNA is held: 42 bases, read in frame from base 1. Reading the germline V gene gives CDR1 ENHRY and CDR2 SYGVKD. Any patient with an uncontrolled infection, another autoimmune disease, pregnancy or lactation was excluded. Diagnoses relied on clinical symptoms, serum thyroxine and TRAb, thyroid ultrasound and orbital computed tomography. Total RNA was extracted with Trizol reagent, and quality was checked on an Agilent 2100 Bioanalyzer. With regard to this clonotype: Its recognized antigen is unknown. No much larger clone is present one base from it, and per-base qualities are unavailable.

The sequenced sample consisted of peripheral blood or thyroid tissue (not recorded which). Rearrangement joined TRBV10-3 to TRBJ2-5, and TRBD2 matches 7 of the central bases. This sequence originates from an adult woman with Graves' disease, either hyperthyroidism or ophthalmopathy (not recorded which). The DNA is as follows: TGTGCCATCAGTCCCCGGGGGGAAGGGGAGACCCAGTACTTC. This yields the protein CAISPRGEGETQYF.